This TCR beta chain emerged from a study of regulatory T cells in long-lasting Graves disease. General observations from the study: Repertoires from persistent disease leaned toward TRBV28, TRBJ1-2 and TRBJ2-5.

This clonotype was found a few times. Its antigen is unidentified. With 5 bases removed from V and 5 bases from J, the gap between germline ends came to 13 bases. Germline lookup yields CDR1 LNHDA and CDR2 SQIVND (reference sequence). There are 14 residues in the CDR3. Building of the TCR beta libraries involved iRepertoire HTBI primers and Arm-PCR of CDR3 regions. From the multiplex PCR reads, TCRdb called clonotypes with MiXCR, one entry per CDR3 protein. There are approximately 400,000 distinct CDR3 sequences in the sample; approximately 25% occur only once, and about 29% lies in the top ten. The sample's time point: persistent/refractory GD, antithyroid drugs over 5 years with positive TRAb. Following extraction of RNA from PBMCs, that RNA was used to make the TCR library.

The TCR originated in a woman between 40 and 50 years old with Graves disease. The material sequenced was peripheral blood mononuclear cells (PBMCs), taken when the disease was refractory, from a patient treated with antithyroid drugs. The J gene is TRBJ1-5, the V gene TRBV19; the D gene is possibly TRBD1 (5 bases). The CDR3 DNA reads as TGTGCCAGTAGTCACAACCCAGGGTATCAGCCCCAGCATTTT. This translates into CASSHNPGYQPQHF. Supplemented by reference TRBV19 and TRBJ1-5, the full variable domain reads DGGITQSPKYLFRKEGQNVTLSCEQNLNHDAMYWYRQDPGQGLRLIYYSQIVNDFQKGDIAEGYSVSREKKESFPLTVTSAQKNPTAFYLCASSHNPGYQPQHFGDGTRLSIL.